This T cell receptor (beta chain) appears in the sequencing data of a study of blood T cell repertoires in COVID-19. Looking at the study overall: From T cells, B-cell-depleted T cells, or PBMCs came the material, which was cDNA or gDNA.

Per the original methods: Estimation of nucleated cell counts relied on the amplification of reference gene primers. Here immunoSEQ multiplex PCR was the method, and the copy in TCRdb shows in-frame clones only, minus some. V, J and clone size reflect that table, while D and trimming were determined from the DNA. Among around 250,000 clones listed, around 80% were seen once. Donors were grouped by their self-reported clinical history. Participants classified as exposed had met a COVID-19 case within 2 weeks before study entry. Sequenced: PBMCs or T cells enriched from blood (not recorded which). The sequence was obtained from a man in his forties or fifties who had been exposed to COVID-19.

The CDR3 reads CASRGRSDNEQFF. CDR3 DNA: TGTGCCAGCAGGGGCCGTTCGGACAATGAGCAGTTCTTC. The gene calls are TRBV11-3 and TRBJ2-1; D unclear. The ends were cut back, 6 bases at V and 5 bases at J, with 11 bases in the middle. This CDR3 comprises 13 residues. The germline CDR1 and CDR2 sequences are SGHNT and YENEEA.